These T cell receptor beta chains were read from a single sample in a study of blood T cell repertoires in COVID-19. Some clones are missing from TCRdb's copy, which holds only in-frame ones; the method was immunoSEQ multiplex PCR. The sample contains fewer than 700,000 clones, about 89% of which appear only once. Sequenced material: peripheral blood. The receptors were sampled from a woman aged 50 to 60 with COVID-19, enrolled during active disease. CDR3s include the opening cysteine and the closing phenylalanine or tryptophan. A D gene is named only where the DNA matches it firmly. Not all rows give a size; the values are once, few, many and, for expanded clones, a class.

TRBJ2-3	TRBV5-1	.	.	TGCGCCAGCAGCTCGCAGCCGACAGCTACAGATACGCAGTATTTT	CASSSQPTATDTQYF
TRBJ2-1	TRBV28	.	.	TGTGCCACCCAACTAGTTCTTGATGAGCAGTTCTTC	CATQLVLDEQFF
TRBJ1-5	TRBV6-1	.	.	TGTGCCAGCAGTGAGCCAGTACAGGGCAATCAGCCCCAGCATTTT	CASSEPVQGNQPQHF
TRBJ2-7	TRBV5-8	.	TRBD2	TGTGCCAGCAGCTTGAATAGCGGGGGGCCGTGGGAGCAGTACTTC	CASSLNSGGPWEQYF
TRBJ1-5	TRBV6-5	.	TRBD1	TGTGCCAGCACGCCGGACAGGGGGCATCAGCCCCAGCATTTT	CASTPDRGHQPQHF
TRBJ1-6	TRBV20-1	.	.	TGCAGTGCTAGTTCCGGGACTGTAAGTGATAATTCACCCCTCCACTTT	CSASSGTVSDNSPLHF
TRBJ1-2	TRBV11-1	.	TRBD1	TGTGCCAGCAGCCCAACAGGGGGCAACTATGGCTACACCTTC	CASSPTGGNYGYTF
TRBJ2-2	TRBV29-1	once	.	TGCAGCGTCCCCGGGACTCTGAACACCGGGGAGCTGTTTTTT	CSVPGTLNTGELFF
TRBJ1-1	TRBV19	.	.	TGTGCCAGTAGTATAGATCAGGGTGAAGCTTTCTTT	CASSIDQGEAFF
TRBJ2-7	TRBV6-2/TRBV6-3	.	.	TGTGCCAGCAGTTACGAGGCGGAGCAGTACTTC	CASSYEAEQYF
TRBJ1-2	TRBV6-6	.	.	TGTGCCAGCAAAATACAGGGCTCCGAGATTGGCTACACCTTC	CASKIQGSEIGYTF
TRBJ2-2	TRBV9	.	.	TGTGCCAGCAGCGTGCGGGGGCTGCACTTGAGGACGAACACCGGGGAGCTGTTTTTT	CASSVRGLHLRTNTGELFF
TRBJ1-1	TRBV5-4	.	TRBD1	TGTGCCAGCAGCTTGGACAGGGGGAACACTGAAGCTTTCTTT	CASSLDRGNTEAFF
TRBJ2-1	TRBV5-1	.	.	TGCGCCAGCAGTATCGGGAATGAGCAGTTCTTC	CASSIGNEQFF
TRBJ1-2	TRBV5-6	once	.	TGTGCCAGCAGCCCCCGATGGAGGGAGTCATTCTATGGCTACACCTTC	CASSPRWRESFYGYTF
TRBJ2-7	TRBV6-2/TRBV6-3	.	.	TGTGCCAGCAGTTACTCTGGGCATCGCGAGCAGTACTTC	CASSYSGHREQYF
TRBJ2-2	TRBV5-1	.	TRBD1	TGCGCCAGCAGCCCCCGACAGGGTCCGGGGGAGCTGTTTTTT	CASSPRQGPGELFF
TRBJ2-1	TRBV7-2	.	TRBD2	TGTGCCAGCAGCCCTAGCGGGGGGGCGGGCAATGAGCAGTTCTTC	CASSPSGGAGNEQFF
TRBJ1-2	TRBV12-3/TRBV12-4	.	.	TGTGCCAGCAGTTTGGGGCAGTCGGGCTACACCTTC	CASSLGQSGYTF
TRBJ2-2	TRBV2	.	.	TGTGCCAGCAGTGTCAACTCCCCGAACACCGGGGAGCTGTTTTTT	CASSVNSPNTGELFF
TRBJ2-7	TRBV29-1	few	.	TGCAGCGTTACTAGCTTACGCCACGAGCAGTACTTC	CSVTSLRHEQYF
TRBJ1-1	TRBV7-3	.	.	TGTGCCAGCAGCTCCTACTTGGACACTGAAGCTTTCTTT	CASSSYLDTEAFF
TRBJ2-3	TRBV11-3	.	TRBD2	TGTGCCAGCAGCCCTAGCGGGACAGAATTAGATACGCAGTATTTT	CASSPSGTELDTQYF
TRBJ1-1	TRBV28	.	.	TGTGCCAGCAGCCGATACAGTTACACTGAAGCTTTCTTT	CASSRYSYTEAFF
TRBJ2-7	TRBV28	.	.	TGTGCCAGCAGTCACTCCTACGAGCAGTACTTC	CASSHSYEQYF
TRBJ1-1	TRBV27	.	TRBD1	TGTGCCAGCAGTCGTAGGGCACAGGGGATGAACACTGAAGCTTTCTTT	CASSRRAQGMNTEAFF
TRBJ2-7	TRBV3-1/TRBV3-2	.	.	TGTGCCAGCAGCCAAGATCCCCAGGGATCCTACGAGCAGTACTTC	CASSQDPQGSYEQYF
TRBJ2-3	TRBV9	once	TRBD2	TGTGCCAGCAGCGTAGGGCGAGCGGGGAGCACAGATACGCAGTATTTT	CASSVGRAGSTDTQYF
TRBJ1-1	TRBV19	.	.	TGTGCCAGTAGTTTGACAGGGAACACTGAAGCTTTCTTT	CASSLTGNTEAFF
TRBJ2-7	TRBV3-1/TRBV3-2	.	.	TGTGCCAGCAGCCAAGGCCCAGGGAACTACGAGCAGTACTTC	CASSQGPGNYEQYF
TRBJ2-3	TRBV6-2/TRBV6-3	.	TRBD2	TGTGCCAGCAGCCACCCCAGCGCGGGAGCAGATACGCAGTATTTT	CASSHPSAGADTQYF
TRBJ2-5	TRBV2	.	TRBD2	TGTGCCAGCAGTGATAATAGCGGGGGGAGATGGGCCCAGTACTTC	CASSDNSGGRWAQYF
TRBJ1-6	TRBV10-2	.	.	TGCGCCAGCAGTGATACAGGTCCAAGCTCCTATAATTCACCCCTCCACTTT	CASSDTGPSSYNSPLHF